This T cell receptor beta chain was documented in a study of blood T cell repertoires in COVID-19. As for the study in general: The analysed material was cDNA or gDNA that came from T cells, B-cell-depleted T cells, or PBMCs.

Authors' analysis steps: Quantification of nucleated cells was approximated via reference gene primer amplification. Produced via immunoSEQ multiplex PCR; TCRdb's table is partial and in-frame only. That table gives V, J and clone size, and the DNA gave D and trimming. This sample has approximately 130,000 clones, with roughly 71% found just once. This clone was observed once. Sequenced input: peripheral blood. The receptor comes from a man of 80 years or more with acute or convalescent COVID-19.

CDR3 amino acids: CASSSEPSGYSSTDTQYF. For the CDR3, the DNA is TGTGCCAGCAGCTCCGAACCTTCAGGTTACTCTAGCACAGATACGCAGTATTTT. This chain links TRBV5-4 with TRBJ2-3; no clear D. Trimming removed 3 bases at V and 0 bases at J, with 20 bases between. The CDR3 is made up of 18 amino acids. Germline V gives CDR1 SGHNT, CDR2 YYREEE (reference sequence).